This T cell receptor (beta chain) was sequenced during a study of blood T cells in healthy people across ages. With regard to this clonotype: What it binds is unknown.

This CDR3 is 15 amino acids long. Germline values: CDR1 MNHEY, CDR2 SVGAGI. Trimming left V 2 bases short and J 11 bases short, with 21 bases between. Sample-barcoded 5' priming and a J-beta primer mix drove a second PCR of roughly 7 to 11 cycles. TCRdb itself ran the 5' RACE reads through MiXCR, one entry per CDR3 protein. The sample shows 800,000 to 950,000 distinct CDR3 sequences, approximately 49% of them seen only once. Donors were systemically healthy Caucasian individuals from Russia aged roughly 6 to 100 years. There were at least 6 micrograms of total RNA extracted from every sample. Study observations and caveats: A roughly linear age-dependent decrease characterized TCR beta diversity per million T cells.

This clonotype originated in a man aged 25-45 years in good health. Sequenced: blood. J is TRBJ2-5 and V is TRBV6-5; D possibly corresponds to TRBD2 (5 bases). The CDR3 is CASSYEGSTYNEQYF. CDR3 nucleotide sequence: TGTGCCAGCAGTTACGAGGGATCAACCTACAATGAGCAGTACTTC.